The clone carrying this T cell receptor (beta chain) was observed a single time. In the original workflow: How many nucleated cells were present was estimated from reference gene primer amplification. Method: immunoSEQ multiplex PCR; TCRdb's copy keeps in-frame clones and lacks some. V, J and clone size are taken as reported in that table, and D and trimming were inferred from the DNA itself. Of some 160,000 clones in the sample, about 83% were seen once. These data come from a study of blood T cell repertoires in COVID-19. For the study at large: Collection of acute and convalescent COVID-19 samples took place in the United States, Italy and Spain. PBMCs, B-cell-depleted T cells, or T cells provided the cDNA or gDNA that made up the material.

Sequencing was carried out using peripheral blood. The TCR was taken from a man between 65 and 85 years old who had recovered from COVID-19.

DNA of the CDR3: TGTGCCAGCAGTTTTTGGATAGCGGGAACGAACACCGGGGAGCTGTTTTTT. Its protein product is CASSFWIAGTNTGELFF. The chain uses TRBV28 and TRBJ2-2; TRBD2 agrees at 8 bases. Germline trimming cut 3 bases from V and 0 bases from J; bases unmatched to any gene: 6. This CDR3 region has 17 residues. Per germline, CDR1 MDHEN and CDR2 SYDVKM.